What follows describes a single T cell receptor beta chain. This entry is derived from a study of blood T cell repertoires in COVID-19. Source study methods: Estimation of nucleated cell counts relied on the amplification of reference gene primers. Clones were read by immunoSEQ multiplex PCR, and TCRdb kept only the in-frame ones, dropping some. The D gene and trimming were derived from the DNA, and the V and J assignments and clone size from that table. Here the sample spans approximately 60,000 clones, about 82% being singletons. CDR1 and CDR2 (germline): SGHNT, YENEEA. The CDR3 totals 15 residues. With 1 base removed from V and 3 bases from J, the gap between germline ends came to 11 bases.

The specimen was peripheral blood. The chain combines TRBV11-3 with TRBJ2-3, with a possible D match to TRBD2 (5 bases). The source of this sequence is a human donor in a cohort sampled during active COVID-19. The CDR3 DNA follows: TGTGCCAGCAGCTTAGGCGGGTATTCGACAGATACGCAGTATTTT. This codes for CASSLGGYSTDTQYF.